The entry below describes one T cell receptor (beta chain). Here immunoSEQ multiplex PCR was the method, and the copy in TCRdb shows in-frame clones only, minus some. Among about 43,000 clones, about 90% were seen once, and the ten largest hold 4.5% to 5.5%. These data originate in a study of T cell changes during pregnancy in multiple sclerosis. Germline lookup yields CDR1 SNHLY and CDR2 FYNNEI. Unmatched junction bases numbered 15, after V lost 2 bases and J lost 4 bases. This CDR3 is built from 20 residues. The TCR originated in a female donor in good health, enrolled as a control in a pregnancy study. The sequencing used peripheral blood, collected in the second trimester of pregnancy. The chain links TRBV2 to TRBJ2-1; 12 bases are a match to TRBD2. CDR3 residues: CASSEPQTSGRLKVYNEQFF. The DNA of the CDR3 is TGTGCCAGCAGTGAACCCCAAACTAGCGGGAGGCTTAAGGTGTACAATGAGCAGTTCTTC. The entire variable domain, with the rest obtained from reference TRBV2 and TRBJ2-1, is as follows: EPEVTQTPSHQVTQMGQEVILRCVPISNHLYFYWYRQILGQKVEFLVSFYNNEISEKSEIFDDQFSVERPDGSNFTLKIRSTKLEDSAMYFCASSEPQTSGRLKVYNEQFFGPGTRLTVL.